The 20 T cell receptor beta chains below come from one sample, sequenced in a study of tumor-infiltrating lymphocytes in oesophageal squamous cell carcinoma. TCRdb called the PCR reads again in MiXCR, with one record for every CDR3 protein. This sample has fewer than 15,000 distinct CDR3 sequences, with 45% to 65% found just once. Input material: esophageal tumor tissue. Every receptor here comes from a male donor with esophageal squamous cell carcinoma.

This chain links TRBV10-3 with TRBJ2-5, with no clear D. The J call is in doubt because the DNA end fits TRBJ2-7 better. Germline V CDR1 and CDR2: ENHRY, SYGVKD. This CDR3 has 14 residues. CDR3 protein: CAISESEGFYEQYF. CDR3 bases: TGTGCCATCAGTGAGTCCGAAGGGTTCTACGAGCAGTACTTC.

J is TRBJ2-4 and V is TRBV6-1; D may match TRBD1 or TRBD2 (6 bases each). The J call is uncertain, as TRBJ2-7 better fits the DNA end. Germline CDR1 reads MNHNS; CDR2 reads SASEGT. This CDR3 region has 12 residues. In DNA, the CDR3 is TGTGCCAGCGGGGGGACATCCTACGAGCAGTACTTC. Translating it yields CASGGTSYEQYF.

About this clonotype itself: The CDR3 ends on some other residue instead of the conserved phenylalanine or tryptophan, so this is likely a read error. The limits of the CDR3 on the DNA are not certain, so only TCRdb's listed CDR3 is given. The chain employs TRBV5-6 and TRBJ2-7; the table's D call, TRBD1, was not checked against the DNA. Inclusive of both ends, the CDR3 amounts to 16 amino acids. The V gene's germline CDR1 is SGHDT and CDR2 YYEEEE. CDR3 sequence reads: CASSLVGGLSGYTFGS.

V and J are TRBV27 and TRBJ1-5; 7 bases map to TRBD1. V lost 5 bases, J lost 3 bases, and 4 bases stayed unmatched. CDR3 length equals 14 residues. In germline, CDR1 is MNHEY, CDR2 SMNVEV (reference sequence). The DNA of the CDR3 is TGTGCCAGCAGTCGGGGACAGAACAATCAGCCCCAGCATTTT. This translates into CASSRGQNNQPQHF.

As DNA, the CDR3 is TGTGCCAGCAGTACCCGGGGGAGGGAGTACTTC. It specifies CASSTRGREYF. The rearrangement joins TRBV28 to TRBJ2-5; 7 nucleotides align to TRBD2. The CDR3 has 11 residues. V was pared by 5 bases and J by 12 bases, with 6 bases of the junction left unmatched. The germline gives CDR1 MDHEN, CDR2 SYDVKM.

The rearrangement links TRBV11-1 to TRBJ2-7, with D perhaps TRBD2 (7 bases). The assigned J gene may be wrong: the sequence end matches TRBJ2-5 better. The germline CDR1 and CDR2 sequences are SGHAT and FQDESV (reference sequence). CDR3 length: 12 amino acids. This CDR3 reads CASRGAWETQYF. The CDR3 DNA reads as TGTGCCAGCCGGGGGGCATGGGAGACCCAGTACTTC.

The chain couples TRBV6-1 to TRBJ2-7, with D unresolved. Trimming left V 0 bases short and J 3 bases short, with 9 bases between. CDR3 length: 14 residues. Germline CDR1 and CDR2: MNHNS and SASEGT. As DNA, the CDR3 is TGTGCCAGCAGTGAAGCGCTTCATCTCTACGAGCAGTACTTC. Amino acids: CASSEALHLYEQYF.

As regards this clonotype: A read error may be the cause here, since a much bigger clone is one base away. This CDR3 is CASIRRGLAQETQFF. The CDR3 DNA reads as TGTGCCAGCATCCGCAGGGGTCTCGCACAAGAGACCCAGTTCTTC. The chain couples TRBV2 to TRBJ1-1; possible D gene TRBD1, 6 bases. The better agreement between TRBJ2-1 and the DNA end casts doubt on the J call. The CDR3 sequence is 15 residues long. The germline V gene encodes CDR1 SNHLY and CDR2 FYNNEI.

For this clonotype: At one end the junction does not follow the germline gene, possibly because of a read error. This sequence joins TRBV5-4 and TRBJ1-1; D is unresolved. This CDR3 contains 14 residues. CDR1 SGHNT and CDR2 YYREEE come from the germline V gene (reference sequence). CDR3 loop: CASSLGRHTPEAFF. Written as DNA, the CDR3 is TGCGCCAGCAGCTTGGGGAGGCACACACCCGAAGCTTTCTTT. The whole variable domain, filled in from reference TRBV5-4 and TRBJ1-1, reads ETGVTQSPTHLIKTRGQQVTLRCSSQSGHNTVSWYQQALGQGPQFIFQYYREEENGRGNFPPRFSGLQFPNYSSELNVNALELDDSALYLCASSLGRHTPEAFFGQGTRLTVV.

Judged by abundance, this clonotype is large. V usage is TRBV7-2 and J usage is TRBJ2-3; D is unresolved. CDR3 length: 15 residues. Germline V gene sequence: CDR1 SGHTA, CDR2 FQGNSA. The V end lost 5 bases, the J end lost 0 bases, and 12 bases lay between the germline ends. The CDR3 loop is CASSAVLVSTDTQYF. The CDR3 region has the DNA TGTGCCAGCAGCGCGGTTCTGGTGAGCACAGATACGCAGTATTTT.

This clonotype was counted only a few times. Written as DNA, the CDR3 is TGTGCCAGCAGCTTAGGTGGCGTCAGGGTAGGATCAGATACGCAGTATTTT. This gives the protein CASSLGGVRVGSDTQYF. The V call is TRBV11-3, the J call TRBJ2-3, with D maybe TRBD1 (5 bases). Between the trimmed V and J ends, which lost 1 base and 4 bases, there was a span of 18 bases. The V gene's germline CDR1 is SGHNT and CDR2 YENEEA. The CDR3 is 17 amino acids. Variable domain in full (rest from reference TRBV11-3 and TRBJ2-3): EAGVVQSPRYKIIEKKQPVAFWCNPISGHNTLYWYLQNLGQGPELLIRYENEEAVDDSQLPKDRFSAERLKGVDSTLKIQPAELGDSAVYLCASSLGGVRVGSDTQYFGPGTRLTVL.

This clonotype is a singleton in its sample. Since no conserved phenylalanine or tryptophan closes the CDR3, a read error is the likely cause. The DNA is left out, because the CDR3 cannot be placed on it with certainty; the CDR3 is given as TCRdb lists it. The chain is built from TRBV12-3 or TRBV12-4 and TRBJ2-6; TRBD2, as called in the table, went unchecked against the DNA. 20 amino acids form the CDR3, both terminal residues included. CDR3 loop: CASSLVRRPFSYNSPLHFGA.

This clonotype was observed a few times. This rearrangement joins TRBV18 to TRBJ1-1; maybe TRBD1 (5 bases). V was cut by 6 bases and J by 1 base, with 12 bases left in between. CDR3 size: 14 residues. Germline V lookup: CDR1 KGHSH, CDR2 LQKENI. CDR3 sequence: CASSRGGENTEAFF. CDR3 bases: TGTGCCAGCTCCCGGGGGGGGGAGAACACTGAAGCTTTCTTT.

This clonotype was found a few times. The V gene is TRBV7-6, the J gene TRBJ2-5; D unclear. This CDR3 contains 12 residues. Trimming pared 3 bases from V and 5 bases from J, leaving 7 bases between. Germline loops: CDR1 SGHVS, CDR2 FNYEAQ. The CDR3 sequence: CASSFSRETQYF. Written as DNA, the CDR3 is TGTGCCAGCAGCTTTAGCCGGGAGACCCAGTACTTC.

This chain joins TRBV7-2 and TRBJ2-7, with D tentatively TRBD1 or TRBD2 (5 bases each). The J call is uncertain, as TRBJ2-1 better fits the DNA end. Germline CDR1 SGHTA, CDR2 FQGNSA. The CDR3 loop spans 17 amino acids. The CDR3 protein is CASSLGGTHLPSYEQFF. In DNA form, the CDR3 reads TGTGCCAGCAGCTTAGGTGGGACCCACCTACCCAGCTACGAGCAGTTCTTC.

The sample holds many counts of this clonotype. The V and J genes are TRBV10-1 and TRBJ1-1; D not resolved. The germline V gene encodes CDR1 WNHNN and CDR2 SYGVQD (reference sequence). Trimming stripped 2 bases from V and 4 bases from J, with 8 bases between. The CDR3 runs to 13 residues. CDR3 in amino acids: CASSEGRGTEAFF. CDR3 nucleotides: TGCGCCAGCAGTGAGGGTCGGGGCACTGAAGCTTTCTTT.

The chain recombines TRBV7-3 with TRBJ2-4; no definite D call. The J call may be incorrect, as the DNA end agrees better with TRBJ2-5. The CDR3 loop spans 16 amino acids. CDR1 is SGHTA and CDR2 is FQGTGA in the germline V gene. The chain's CDR3 is CASSLTGPRNQETQYF. The DNA of the CDR3 is TGTGCCAGCAGCTTAACGGGCCCCAGGAACCAAGAGACCCAGTACTTC.

A few counts support this clonotype. This chain links TRBV6-1 with TRBJ2-1; D is unresolved. CDR1 is MNHNS, CDR2 SASEGT, per germline. The ends were cut back, 7 bases at V and 12 bases at J, with 13 bases in the middle. The CDR3 is made up of 11 amino acids. In DNA, the CDR3 is TGTGCCAGCACCAGGTCGGCTCGGCAGTTCTTC. It codes for CASTRSARQFF.

The rearrangement joins TRBV7-2 to TRBJ2-3; perhaps D is TRBD1 or TRBD2 (5 bases each). The J call may be incorrect, as the DNA end agrees better with TRBJ2-5. The CDR3 sequence is 14 residues long. CDR1 SGHTA and CDR2 FQGNSA come from the germline V gene. The CDR3 is CASSLGRTSETQYF. The CDR3 nucleotides read TGTGCCAGCAGCTTGGGGCGGACTTCAGAGACCCAGTACTTC.

The chain uses TRBV28 and TRBJ2-6, with D uncertain. The CDR3 spans 14 residues. Trimming cost V 2 bases and J 3 bases, with 5 bases left between them. Germline loops: CDR1 MDHEN, CDR2 SYDVKM. This CDR3 reads CASSLKGGANVLTF. CDR3 bases: TGTGCCAGCAGTTTAAAAGGTGGGGCCAACGTCCTGACTTTC.